The 3 T cell receptor beta chains given below trace back to one sample, sequenced in a study of OX40 agonist ivuxolimab in advanced cancers. Produced via immunoSEQ multiplex PCR; TCRdb's table is partial and in-frame only. Seen here are around 110,000 clones, about 94% observed once, and the top ten hold 0.15% to 0.16%. Sample: CD4+ or CD8+ T cells sorted from blood, taken in a trial of the OX40 agonist ivuxolimab. These receptors were taken from an adult with an advanced solid tumor such as melanoma, head and neck, liver or kidney cancer.

The chain joins TRBV10-3 to TRBJ2-1; TRBD1 matches 9 bases. The CDR3 consists of 14 residues. Germline trimming cut 4 bases from V and 7 bases from J; bases unmatched to any gene: 5. Looked up from germline, CDR1 is ENHRY and CDR2 is SYGVKD. The CDR3 bases are TGTGCCATCAGTGCACCGACAGGGGGGAATGAGCAGTTCTTC. The encoded protein is CAISAPTGGNEQFF.

The chain uses TRBV28 and TRBJ1-4, with 7 bases identical to TRBD1. The V and J ends lost 6 bases and 5 bases, in that order; junction bases with no gene match: 3. This CDR3 spans 13 amino acids. The germline V gene has CDR1 MDHEN and CDR2 SYDVKM. CDR3 sequence (DNA): TGTGCCAGCAGCCCAGGGGGGAATGAAAAACTGTTTTTT. This encodes CASSPGGNEKLFF.

CDR3 protein: CASSYSNDIQYF. CDR3 sequence (DNA): TGTGCCAGCAGTTACTCCAACGACATTCAGTACTTC. This chain uses TRBV6-5 with TRBJ2-4; D is ambiguous. Deletions cut 0 bases from V and 8 bases from J, with 5 bases between. Germline V CDR1 and CDR2: MNHEY, SVGAGI. The CDR3 is made up of 12 amino acids.